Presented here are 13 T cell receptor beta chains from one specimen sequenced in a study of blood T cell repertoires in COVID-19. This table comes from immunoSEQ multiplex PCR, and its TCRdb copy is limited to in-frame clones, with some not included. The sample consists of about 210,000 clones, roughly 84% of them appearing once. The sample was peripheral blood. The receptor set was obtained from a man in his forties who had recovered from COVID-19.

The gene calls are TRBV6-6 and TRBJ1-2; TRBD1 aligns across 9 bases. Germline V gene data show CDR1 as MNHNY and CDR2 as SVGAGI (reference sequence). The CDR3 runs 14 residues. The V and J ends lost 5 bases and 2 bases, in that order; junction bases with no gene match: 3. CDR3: CASSTGQGNYGYTF. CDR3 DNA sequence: TGTGCCAGCAGTACGGGACAGGGCAACTATGGCTACACCTTC.

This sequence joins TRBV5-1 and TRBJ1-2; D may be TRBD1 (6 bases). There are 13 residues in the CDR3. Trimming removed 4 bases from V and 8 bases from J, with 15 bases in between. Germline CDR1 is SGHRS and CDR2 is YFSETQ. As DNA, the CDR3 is TGCGCCAGCAGCCCCCCCGTAGGGGGAGGCTACACCTTC. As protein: CASSPPVGGGYTF. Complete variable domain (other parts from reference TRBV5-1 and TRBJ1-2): KAGVTQTPRYLIKTRGQQVTLSCSPISGHRSVSWYQQTPGQGLQFLFEYFSETQRNKGNFPGRFSGRQFSNSRSEMNVSTLELGDSALYLCASSPPVGGGYTFGSGTRLTVV.

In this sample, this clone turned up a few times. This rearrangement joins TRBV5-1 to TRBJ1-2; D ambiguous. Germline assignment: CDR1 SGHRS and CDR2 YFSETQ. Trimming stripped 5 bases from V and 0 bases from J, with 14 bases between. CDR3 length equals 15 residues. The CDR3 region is CASSAGRASNYGYTF. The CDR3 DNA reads TGCGCCAGCAGTGCTGGGCGGGCGTCTAACTATGGCTACACCTTC.

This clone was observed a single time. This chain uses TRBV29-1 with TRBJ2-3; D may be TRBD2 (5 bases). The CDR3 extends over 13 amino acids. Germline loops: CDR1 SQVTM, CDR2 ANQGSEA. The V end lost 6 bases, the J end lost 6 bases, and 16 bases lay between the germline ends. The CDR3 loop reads CSVGPRGEDTQYF. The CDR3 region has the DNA TGCAGCGTAGGCCCTCGGGGAGAGGATACGCAGTATTTT.

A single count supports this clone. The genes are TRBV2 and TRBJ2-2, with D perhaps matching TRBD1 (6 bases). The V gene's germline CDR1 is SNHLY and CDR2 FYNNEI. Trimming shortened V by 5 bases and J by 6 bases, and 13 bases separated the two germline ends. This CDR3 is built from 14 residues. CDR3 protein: CASSLGTFAGELFF. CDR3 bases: TGTGCCAGCAGTCTTGGGACATTTGCCGGGGAGCTGTTTTTT.

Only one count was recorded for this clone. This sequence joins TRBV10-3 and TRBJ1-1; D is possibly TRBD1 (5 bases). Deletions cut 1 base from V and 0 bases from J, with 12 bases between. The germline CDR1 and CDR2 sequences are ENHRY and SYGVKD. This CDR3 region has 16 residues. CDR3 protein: CAISEFRATMNTEAFF. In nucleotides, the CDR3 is TGTGCCATCAGTGAGTTCAGGGCAACCATGAACACTGAAGCTTTCTTT.

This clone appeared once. The CDR3 DNA sequence: TGCGCCAGCGGTAGCGAAAGCACAGATACGCAGTATTTT. Translating gives CASGSESTDTQYF. The V gene is TRBV5-1, the J gene TRBJ2-3, with a possible D match to TRBD2 (5 bases). Germline V gene lookup returns CDR1 SGHRS and CDR2 YFSETQ. CDR3 length: 13 residues. V was cut by 7 bases and J by 0 bases, with 9 bases left in between.

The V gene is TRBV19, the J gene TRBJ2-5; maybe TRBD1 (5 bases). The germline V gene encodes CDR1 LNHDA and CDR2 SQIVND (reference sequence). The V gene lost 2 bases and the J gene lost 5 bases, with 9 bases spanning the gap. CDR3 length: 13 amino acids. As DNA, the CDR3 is TGTGCCAGTAGTATACAGGGTTGGGAGACCCAGTACTTC. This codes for CASSIQGWETQYF.

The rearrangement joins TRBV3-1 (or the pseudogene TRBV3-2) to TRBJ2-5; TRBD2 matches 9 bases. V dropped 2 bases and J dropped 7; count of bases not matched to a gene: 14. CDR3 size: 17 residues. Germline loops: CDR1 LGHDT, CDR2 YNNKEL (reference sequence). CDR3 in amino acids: CASSQNKRGAQGSTQYF. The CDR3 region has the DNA TGTGCCAGCAGCCAAAATAAGCGGGGGGCCCAAGGTTCGACCCAGTACTTC.

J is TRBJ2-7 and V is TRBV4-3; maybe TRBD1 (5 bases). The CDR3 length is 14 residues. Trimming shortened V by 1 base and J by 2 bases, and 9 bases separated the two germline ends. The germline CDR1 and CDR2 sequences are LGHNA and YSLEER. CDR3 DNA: TGCGCCAGCAGCCAAGCGACAGAGACCTACGAGCAGTACTTC. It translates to CASSQATETYEQYF.

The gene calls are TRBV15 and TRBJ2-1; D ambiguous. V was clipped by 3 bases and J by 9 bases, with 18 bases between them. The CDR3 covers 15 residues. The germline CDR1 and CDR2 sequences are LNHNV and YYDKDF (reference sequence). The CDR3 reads CATSSDFSPHGEQFF. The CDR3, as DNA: TGTGCCACCAGCAGTGATTTTAGCCCCCACGGTGAGCAGTTCTTC.

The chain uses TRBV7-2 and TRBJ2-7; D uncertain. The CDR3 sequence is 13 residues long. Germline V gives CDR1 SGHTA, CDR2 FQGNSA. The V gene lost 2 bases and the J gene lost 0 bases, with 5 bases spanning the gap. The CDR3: CASSLRVSYEQYF. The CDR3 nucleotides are TGTGCCAGCAGCTTACGGGTCTCCTACGAGCAGTACTTC.

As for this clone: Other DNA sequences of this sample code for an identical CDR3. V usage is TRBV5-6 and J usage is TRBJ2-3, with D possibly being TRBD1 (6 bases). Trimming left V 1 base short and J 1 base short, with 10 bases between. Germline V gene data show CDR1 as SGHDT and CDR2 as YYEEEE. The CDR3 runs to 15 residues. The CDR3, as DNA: TGTGCCAGCAGCTTGCTCGCAGGGGGCACAGATACGCAGTATTTT. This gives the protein CASSLLAGGTDTQYF.